The present TCR beta chain was sequenced within a study of T-cell reconstitution after alpha-beta-depleted transplantation in children. This clonotype was detected only a few times. TCRbeta library construction was performed incorporating unique molecular identifiers. MiXCR was run by TCRdb on the PCR reads, yielding one entry per CDR3 protein. The sample yields some 600,000 distinct CDR3 sequences, roughly 15% seen once. Trimming removed 4 bases at V and 2 bases at J, with 15 bases between. The germline CDR1 and CDR2 sequences are SGHRS and YFSETQ. The CDR3 covers 16 residues. The sample in question was PBMCs from the stem cell graft donor, obtained from the stem cell graft. V is TRBV5-1 and J is TRBJ2-2; the D gene could be TRBD1 or TRBD2 (5 bases each). The TCR sequence derives from a human donor who donated a stem cell graft to a child with acute myeloid leukemia. This chain's CDR3 is CASSPKTGLNTGELFF. In DNA, the CDR3 is TGCGCCAGCAGCCCAAAGACGGGGCTAAACACCGGGGAGCTGTTTTTT.